The 19 T cell receptor beta chains below come from one sample, sequenced in a study of T cells after yellow fever vaccination (dated 2019 in TCRdb). The treatment or condition label for this specimen denotes: live attenuated yellow fever vaccine strain. The receptor library was made with 5' RACE. The sequencer listed for this sample is Illumina HiSeq 2500. The raw public reads went through TCRdb reprocessing: fastp at Q25, MiXCR clone calling, in-frame beta chains kept. Identical CDR3 proteins give one entry, which carries the most common genes and DNA. This sample gives about 580,000 distinct CDR3 sequences in total; 17% of them show up just once. The ten biggest clones cover roughly 17% of the sample. The sample here was PBMCs, taken 5 to 6 days after the first yellow fever vaccination. The receptors were gathered from a man between 18 and 35 years old who received the YFV17D yellow fever vaccine.

This sequence joins TRBV7-2 and TRBJ1-5; 7 bases map to TRBD1. CDR3 length equals 15 residues. V was pared by 6 bases and J by 4 bases, with 9 bases of the junction left unmatched. CDR1 is SGHTA and CDR2 is FQGNSA in the germline V gene. Here the CDR3 reads CASSIGQVSNQPQHF. The CDR3 DNA reads TGTGCCAGCAGTATTGGACAGGTCTCAAATCAGCCCCAGCATTTT. The entire variable domain, with the rest obtained from reference TRBV7-2 and TRBJ1-5, is as follows: GAGVSQSPSNKVTEKGKDVELRCDPISGHTALYWYRQSLGQGLEFLIYFQGNSAPDKSGLPSDRFSAERTGGSVSTLTIQRTQQEDSAVYLCASSIGQVSNQPQHFGDGTRLSIL.

This clonotype was counted between two and nine times. This chain joins TRBV20-1 and TRBJ1-5, with 7 bases matching TRBD1. Trimming at V came to 6 bases and at J to 5 bases, leaving 4 bases not matched to a gene. This CDR3 contains 12 residues. CDR1 is DFQATT, CDR2 SNEGSKA, per germline (reference sequence). The CDR3 loop is CSAKTGDQPQHF. CDR3 sequence (DNA): TGCAGTGCCAAAACAGGGGATCAGCCCCAGCATTTT.

This chain connects TRBV4-1 to TRBJ1-5; a possible D gene is TRBD1 (6 bases). The CDR3 spans 13 residues. V gave up 10 bases and J gave up 7 bases, with 17 bases separating them. From germline, CDR1 is MGHRA and CDR2 YSYEKL. CDR3 DNA sequence: TGCGCCACCCCGGTACAGGGCCGCCAGCCCCAGCATTTT. It specifies CATPVQGRQPQHF.

This clonotype turned up a few times. The chain recombines TRBV6-2 or TRBV6-3 with TRBJ2-1; D is perhaps TRBD1 (6 bases). CDR1 and CDR2 (germline): MNHEY, SVGEGT. Trimming took 7 bases from V and 5 from J, leaving 12 bases between them. CDR3 length: 13 amino acids. This CDR3 is CASTRQANNEQFF. The CDR3 DNA sequence: TGTGCCAGCACCCGACAGGCGAACAATGAGCAGTTCTTC.

This clonotype has more than one count but fewer than ten. CDR3 sequence: CASSFSGGNYNEQFF. The CDR3 DNA follows: TGTGCCAGCAGCTTTAGCGGGGGAAACTACAATGAGCAGTTCTTC. The rearrangement uses TRBV7-2 and TRBJ2-1; 9 bases are shared with TRBD2. Trimming cost V 3 bases and J 3 bases; bases outside gene matches: 3. The CDR3 loop spans 15 amino acids. Germline CDR1 SGHTA, CDR2 FQGNSA.

Only a few counts were recorded for this clonotype. The rearrangement links TRBV11-2 to TRBJ2-2; D possibly corresponds to TRBD2 (6 bases). CDR3 length equals 16 residues. Trimming pared 1 base from V and 5 bases from J, leaving 14 bases between. Per the germline V gene, CDR1 is SGHAT and CDR2 is FQNNGV. CDR3 region: CASSLGGDLRTGELFF. As DNA, the CDR3 is TGTGCCAGCAGCTTAGGGGGGGACCTCCGGACCGGGGAGCTGTTTTTT.

This clonotype was seen repeatedly, ten times or more. The chain joins TRBV7-2 to TRBJ2-7; the match to TRBD1 covers 7 bases. Germline V gives CDR1 SGHTA, CDR2 FQGNSA. The CDR3 length is 14 residues. Trimming took 2 bases from V and 7 from J; bases not matched to a gene: 8. The CDR3 DNA follows: TGTGCCAGCAGCTTAATTTGGACAGGTGAAGAGCAGTACTTC. Translation gives CASSLIWTGEEQYF. Complete variable domain (other parts from reference TRBV7-2 and TRBJ2-7): GAGVSQSPSNKVTEKGKDVELRCDPISGHTALYWYRQSLGQGLEFLIYFQGNSAPDKSGLPSDRFSAERTGGSVSTLTIQRTQQEDSAVYLCASSLIWTGEEQYFGPGTRLTVT.

The genes are TRBV6-1 and TRBJ2-7; the match to TRBD2 covers 14 bases. The V gene end was trimmed by 7 bases and the J gene end by 4 bases; junction bases not matched to a gene: 6. The CDR3 has 15 amino acids. The germline V gene encodes CDR1 MNHNS and CDR2 SASEGT. The chain's CDR3 is CASKTGTSGGYEQYF. The CDR3 bases are TGTGCCAGCAAAACCGGGACTAGCGGGGGTTACGAGCAGTACTTC.

The chain joins TRBV6-1 to TRBJ2-5, with 10 bases lining up with TRBD1. V trimming: 7 bases; J trimming: 5 bases; junction bases outside the gene matches: 7. The CDR3 has 14 residues. Germline-derived CDR1 and CDR2 are MNHNS and SASEGT. Here the CDR3 DNA reads TGTGCCAGCATTCCGGGACAGGGGTGGGAGACCCAGTACTTC. Translation: CASIPGQGWETQYF.

This clonotype was detected only a few times. This chain uses TRBV25-1 with TRBJ2-5; the D gene is possibly TRBD2 (5 bases). Germline V lookup: CDR1 MGHDK, CDR2 SYGVNS. V was pared by 4 bases and J by 2 bases, with 11 bases between. The CDR3 totals 14 residues. The CDR3 DNA is TGTGCCAGCAGTGGACAACCGGGGCAAGAGACCCAGTACTTC. The encoded protein is CASSGQPGQETQYF.

This chain joins TRBV27 and TRBJ2-3; D is undetermined. Germline CDR1 and CDR2: MNHEY and SMNVEV (reference sequence). Trimming left V 2 bases short and J 2 bases short, with 8 bases between. The CDR3 length is 14 residues. The CDR3 protein is CASSLPHATDTQYF. The CDR3 DNA is TGTGCCAGCAGTTTACCTCATGCCACAGATACGCAGTATTTT.

This clonotype was seen repeatedly, ten times or more. The chain has TRBV7-2 and TRBJ1-6; D not resolved. Germline V lookup: CDR1 SGHTA, CDR2 FQGNSA. The CDR3 has 15 amino acids. V lost 1 base to trimming and J lost 10 bases, with 14 bases between them. The chain's CDR3 is CASSLDGQSYSPLHF. The DNA of the CDR3 is TGTGCCAGCAGCTTAGATGGCCAGTCCTACTCACCCCTCCACTTT. Supplemented by reference TRBV7-2 and TRBJ1-6, the full variable domain reads GAGVSQSPSNKVTEKGKDVELRCDPISGHTALYWYRQSLGQGLEFLIYFQGNSAPDKSGLPSDRFSAERTGGSVSTLTIQRTQQEDSAVYLCASSLDGQSYSPLHFGNGTRLTVT.

This clonotype showed up just a few times. The chain has TRBV12-3 or TRBV12-4 and TRBJ1-2; D remains unclear. V was cut by 4 bases and J by 1 base, with 4 bases left in between. The CDR3 consists of 12 residues. CDR3 sequence: CASSSINYGYTF. The DNA for the CDR3 is TGTGCCAGCAGTTCCATTAACTATGGCTACACCTTC.

This clonotype turned up a few times. This chain uses TRBV10-3 with TRBJ2-3; 7 nucleotides line up with TRBD2. In germline, CDR1 is ENHRY, CDR2 SYGVKD. Unmatched junction bases numbered 4, after V lost 0 bases and J lost 1 base. The CDR3 has 16 residues. This chain's CDR3 is CAISESWTSGTDTQYF. The CDR3 nucleotides are TGTGCCATCAGTGAGTCATGGACTAGTGGCACAGATACGCAGTATTTT.

The genes are TRBV28 and TRBJ2-7; the match to TRBD1 covers 11 bases. The CDR3 spans 18 residues. CDR1 MDHEN and CDR2 SYDVKM come from the germline V gene. V shed 2 bases, J shed 3 bases, and the junction held 12 bases outside the gene matches. CDR3 coding DNA: TGTGCCAGCAGTTTAGGCCCGGATGGGACAGGGGGTGGCTACGAGCAGTACGTC. This codes for CASSLGPDGTGGGYEQYV.

This clonotype was counted only a few times. The rearrangement uses TRBV4-3 and TRBJ2-7; no reliable D call. The V end was cut by 4 bases, the J end by 3 bases, with 13 bases between. Germline loops: CDR1 LGHNA, CDR2 YSLEER. The CDR3 length is 14 residues. The DNA of the CDR3 is TGCGCCAGCAGCCTATCCCTCAAGGGCTACGAGCAGTACGTC. Translating gives CASSLSLKGYEQYV.

The chain uses TRBV4-1 and TRBJ1-5; no definite D call. V lost 1 base, J lost 7 bases, and 11 bases lay in between. In germline, CDR1 is MGHRA, CDR2 YSYEKL. CDR3 length: 14 amino acids. The CDR3 is CASSQVGEGQPQHF. In nucleotides, the CDR3 is TGCGCCAGCAGCCAAGTGGGAGAAGGACAGCCCCAGCATTTT.

This clonotype was seen ten or more times. The rearrangement links TRBV5-1 to TRBJ2-3; 9 bases map to TRBD2. The ends lost 1 base at V and 5 bases at J; junction bases unmatched: 8. The germline CDR1 and CDR2 sequences are SGHRS and YFSETQ. CDR3 length: 16 residues. The CDR3 coding sequence is TGCGCCAGCAGCTTGCGTTTGCGGGGGGGCGGAGATACGCAGTATTTT. Amino acid sequence: CASSLRLRGGGDTQYF.

V and J are TRBV7-9 and TRBJ2-5, with TRBD1 matching 11 bases. V dropped 3 bases and J dropped 9; count of bases not matched to a gene: 3. From germline, CDR1 is SEHNR and CDR2 FQNEAQ (reference sequence). CDR3 length: 13 residues. The CDR3 loop reads CASSFGTGGAQYF. The CDR3 bases are TGTGCCAGCAGCTTCGGGACAGGGGGAGCCCAGTACTTC.